These 17 T cell receptor beta chains were all obtained from the same sample, sequenced in a study of blood T cell repertoires in COVID-19. TCRdb keeps only in-frame clones here, not all; method: immunoSEQ multiplex PCR. The sample lists fewer than 20,000 clones; 91% were seen once. The sequencing input was peripheral blood. The source is a human donor in a cohort sampled during active COVID-19.

This chain uses TRBV5-4 with TRBJ1-4, with D perhaps TRBD1 (5 bases). CDR3 length: 14 residues. Deletions cut 0 bases from V and 10 bases from J, with 13 bases between. Germline assignment: CDR1 SGHNT and CDR2 YYREEE (reference sequence). The CDR3 nucleotides are TGTGCCAGCAGCTTGGGGACCAGTAGGGGAAAACTGTTTTTT. It codes for CASSLGTSRGKLFF.

The rearrangement joins TRBV6-5 to TRBJ2-1, with a tentative D call TRBD2 (6 bases). V lost 0 bases, J lost 0 bases, and 6 bases lay in between. The CDR3 has 15 residues. The germline V gene encodes CDR1 MNHEY and CDR2 SVGAGI. Written as DNA, the CDR3 is TGTGCCAGCAGTTACTCGGGGGGCTCCTACAATGAGCAGTTCTTC. Translating it yields CASSYSGGSYNEQFF.

This rearrangement joins TRBV5-6 to TRBJ2-1; 8 bases are shared with TRBD2. Germline CDR1 is SGHDT and CDR2 is YYEEEE. V shed 1 base and J 7 bases; nucleotides not matched to a gene: 13. This CDR3 spans 17 amino acids. In DNA, the CDR3 is TGTGCCAGCAGCTTGAGGCGTGTCAGGACTAGCCGAAATGAGCAGTTCTTC. The encoded protein is CASSLRRVRTSRNEQFF.

The chain employs TRBV20-1 and TRBJ2-7, with D possibly TRBD2 on 6 matching bases. Germline V lookup: CDR1 DFQATT, CDR2 SNEGSKA (reference sequence). The V gene lost 3 bases and the J gene lost 6 bases, with 18 bases spanning the gap. The CDR3 covers 14 residues. The CDR3 loop reads CSASFLGGGGEQYF. CDR3 DNA: TGCAGTGCTAGTTTTCTTGGGGGAGGAGGCGAGCAGTACTTC.

V gene TRBV4-2 combines with J gene TRBJ2-1; 12 positions agree with TRBD1. The germline V gene encodes CDR1 LGHNA and CDR2 YNFKEQ. The CDR3 contains 17 residues. The ends lost 1 base at V and 7 bases at J; junction bases unmatched: 8. The CDR3 spells CASSQVPGQGALNEQFF. The CDR3 DNA sequence: TGTGCCAGCAGCCAAGTACCGGGACAGGGGGCGCTGAATGAGCAGTTCTTC.

The sample holds one count of this clone. The V gene is TRBV6-5, the J gene TRBJ1-5; perhaps TRBD1 as D (5 bases). V lost 0 bases to trimming and J lost 9 bases, with 15 bases between them. The CDR3 has 15 amino acids. Germline V lookup: CDR1 MNHEY, CDR2 SVGAGI. The CDR3 loop reads CASSYSSGGKGPQHF. The CDR3, as DNA: TGTGCCAGCAGTTACTCGAGCGGGGGGAAAGGGCCCCAGCATTTT.

This clone was counted once. The V and J genes are TRBV3-1 (or the pseudogene TRBV3-2) and TRBJ1-2; D may be TRBD1 (6 bases). The CDR3 runs to 16 residues. V lost 6 bases, J lost 4 bases, and 21 bases lay in between. Germline V gene data show CDR1 as LGHDT and CDR2 as YNNKEL (reference sequence). The CDR3 loop is CASSRETGIIAYGYTF. The CDR3 DNA reads as TGTGCCAGCAGTCGAGAGACAGGTATTATTGCCTATGGCTACACCTTC.

The V and J genes are TRBV15 and TRBJ2-5; TRBD1 matches at 7 bases. V was pared by 0 bases and J by 5 bases, with 3 bases of the junction left unmatched. Germline CDR1 is LNHNV and CDR2 is YYDKDF (reference sequence). This CDR3 spans 14 amino acids. The CDR3 spells CATSRDRGQETQYF. The CDR3 DNA reads as TGTGCCACCAGCAGAGATAGGGGGCAGGAGACCCAGTACTTC. The full variable domain, its missing parts supplied by reference TRBV15 and TRBJ2-5, is DAMVIQNPRYQVTQFGKPVTLSCSQTLNHNVMYWYQQKSSQAPKLLFHYYDKDFNNEADTPDNFQSRRPNTSFCFLDIRSPGLGDTAMYLCATSRDRGQETQYFGPGTRLLVL.

The CDR3 here is CASSEGGANEQFF. The CDR3 DNA sequence: TGCGCCAGCAGCGAGGGAGGTGCGAATGAGCAGTTCTTC. The rearrangement uses TRBV5-1 and TRBJ2-1, with a weak D call TRBD2 (6 bases). V was shortened by 4 bases and J by 7 bases, with 12 bases between the two germline ends. Germline CDR1 is SGHRS and CDR2 is YFSETQ. This CDR3 is built from 13 residues.

V and J are TRBV7-9 and TRBJ2-7, with 9 bases lining up with TRBD1. CDR1 and CDR2 (germline): SEHNR, FQNEAQ (reference sequence). The junction had 10 bases not matched to a gene; V was cut back by 5 bases and J by 5 bases. This CDR3 is 15 amino acids long. The CDR3 DNA is TGTGCCAGCAGCCGGGCGGGACAGGGAACCAACGAGCAGTACTTC. Amino acids: CASSRAGQGTNEQYF. The full variable domain, in which reference TRBV7-9 and TRBJ2-7 provide the parts outside the CDR3, is DTGVSQNPRHKITKRGQNVTFRCDPISEHNRLYWYRQTLGQGPEFLTYFQNEAQLEKSRLLSDRFSAERPKGSFSTLEIQRTEQGDSAMYLCASSRAGQGTNEQYFGPGTRLTVT.

The chain uses TRBV10-3 and TRBJ2-7; 7 bases fit TRBD1. Trimming at V came to 3 bases and at J to 0 bases, leaving 5 bases not matched to a gene. Germline V lookup: CDR1 ENHRY, CDR2 SYGVKD. The CDR3 has 15 amino acids. Here the CDR3 DNA reads TGTGCCATCAGTGAAATTCGGGACAGCTCCTACGAGCAGTACTTC. It is translated as CAISEIRDSSYEQYF.

The J gene is TRBJ2-7, the V gene TRBV27; maybe TRBD1 (5 bases). CDR3 length: 13 amino acids. V was trimmed by 6 bases and J by 5 bases, leaving 14 bases between them. The V gene's germline CDR1 is MNHEY and CDR2 SMNVEV (reference sequence). CDR3: CASSFRGLDEQYF. The CDR3 region has the DNA TGTGCCAGCAGCTTTAGGGGATTGGACGAGCAGTACTTC.

This clone was detected only once. This chain uses TRBV2 with TRBJ2-1, with 8 bases fitting TRBD1. Germline CDR1 and CDR2: SNHLY and FYNNEI. CDR3 length: 14 residues. V shed 5 bases, J shed 3 bases, and the junction held 3 bases outside the gene matches. CDR3 nucleotides: TGTGCCAGCAGTTTACAGGGGGGCTACAATGAGCAGTTCTTC. Protein: CASSLQGGYNEQFF.

The rearrangement uses TRBV2 and TRBJ1-1; TRBD1 matches 7 bases. Trimming cost V 4 bases and J 5 bases; bases outside gene matches: 7. Germline V CDR1 and CDR2: SNHLY, FYNNEI. This CDR3 is built from 14 residues. This CDR3 reads CASSGRQGRTEAFF. The CDR3 DNA reads TGTGCCAGCAGTGGCCGACAGGGACGGACTGAAGCTTTCTTT.

In DNA form, the CDR3 reads TGCGCCAGCAGCTTGGGAGCGTCTAGCGGCAGAGATACGCAGTATTTT. This translates into CASSLGASSGRDTQYF. The chain is built from TRBV5-1 and TRBJ2-3, with 7 nucleotides matching TRBD2. There are 16 residues in the CDR3. The germline V gene encodes CDR1 SGHRS and CDR2 YFSETQ. Trimming removed 0 bases from V and 5 bases from J; junction bases left unmatched: 9.

The gene calls are TRBV11-1 and TRBJ2-7; 11 bases are a match to TRBD2. The CDR3 has 16 amino acids. CDR1 is SGHAT, CDR2 FQDESV, per germline (reference sequence). J was trimmed by 9 bases and V by 5 bases; bases with no gene match: 15. CDR3: CASSGGLAGATLGQYF. CDR3 DNA sequence: TGTGCCAGCAGCGGCGGACTAGCGGGCGCCACCCTGGGGCAGTACTTC.

The chain joins TRBV18 to TRBJ2-5, with D possibly TRBD1 on 5 matching bases. Germline V gene sequence: CDR1 KGHSH, CDR2 LQKENI. CDR3 length equals 13 residues. Trimming stripped 5 bases from V and 4 bases from J, with 11 bases between. The CDR3 DNA is TGTGCCAGCTCAGCAGGGTTAACAGAGACCCAGTACTTC. This gives the protein CASSAGLTETQYF.